One sample yielded the 12 T cell receptor beta chains listed below, sequenced in a study of T cell responses to AZD1222 COVID-19 vaccine. Assay used: immunoSEQ multiplex PCR; TCRdb lists only in-frame clones, some missing. The sample yields 150,000 to 200,000 clones, 94% seen once. This specimen was peripheral blood, taken on day 0 of AZD1222 vaccination. The receptors stem from an adult in good health.

V is TRBV5-1 and J is TRBJ1-2; D ambiguous. The CDR3 totals 15 residues. Trimming shortened V by 0 bases and J by 2 bases, and 11 bases separated the two germline ends. CDR1 is SGHRS and CDR2 is YFSETQ in the germline V gene. The CDR3 nucleotides are TGCGCCAGCAGCTTGGGGTCGGCAGGCAACTATGGCTACACCTTC. This gives the protein CASSLGSAGNYGYTF. Full variable domain (remainder filled in from reference TRBV5-1 and TRBJ1-2): KAGVTQTPRYLIKTRGQQVTLSCSPISGHRSVSWYQQTPGQGLQFLFEYFSETQRNKGNFPGRFSGRQFSNSRSEMNVSTLELGDSALYLCASSLGSAGNYGYTFGSGTRLTVV.

The genes are TRBV6-5 and TRBJ2-2; the D call may be TRBD1 or TRBD2 (6 bases each). The ends were cut back, 4 bases at V and 2 bases at J, with 11 bases in the middle. The CDR3 runs to 15 residues. The germline V gene encodes CDR1 MNHEY and CDR2 SVGAGI. Written as DNA, the CDR3 is TGTGCCAGCAGTTTTAACGGGGGCAACACCGGGGAGCTGTTTTTT. It encodes CASSFNGGNTGELFF.

The CDR3, as DNA: TGTGCCAGCAGTAACACAGATACGCAGTATTTT. It is translated as CASSNTDTQYF. V gene TRBV6-2 or TRBV6-3 combines with J gene TRBJ2-3; the D is unclear. The ends were cut back, 5 bases at V and 2 bases at J, with 2 bases in the middle. CDR3 length equals 11 residues. CDR1 is MNHEY, CDR2 SVGEGT, per germline.

In its sample, this clone was seen once. The CDR3 spells CASSYPGQSDEQYF. The CDR3 DNA is TGTGCCAGCAGCTACCCGGGACAGAGCGACGAGCAGTACTTC. The chain joins TRBV7-2 to TRBJ2-7; 7 bases line up with TRBD1. CDR3 length: 14 amino acids. Looked up from germline, CDR1 is SGHTA and CDR2 is FQGNSA. The J segment lost 5 bases and the V segment lost 4 bases, leaving 8 bases of the junction unmatched. Full variable domain (rest looked up from reference TRBV7-2 and TRBJ2-7): GAGVSQSPSNKVTEKGKDVELRCDPISGHTALYWYRQSLGQGLEFLIYFQGNSAPDKSGLPSDRFSAERTGGSVSTLTIQRTQQEDSAVYLCASSYPGQSDEQYFGPGTRLTVT.

The chain carries TRBV6-5 and TRBJ1-2, with TRBD1 matching over 9 bases. V gave up 6 bases and J gave up 4 bases; unmatched junction bases: 3. The CDR3 sequence is 13 residues long. The V gene's germline CDR1 is MNHEY and CDR2 SVGAGI. Here the CDR3 DNA reads TGTGCCAGCAGGACGACAGGGGGCTATGGCTACACCTTC. It is translated as CASRTTGGYGYTF.

The CDR3 sequence is CASSGWGQPQEETQYF. The CDR3 DNA reads TGTGCCAGCAGCGGTTGGGGACAGCCTCAAGAAGAGACCCAGTACTTC. V gene TRBV7-9 combines with J gene TRBJ2-5, with 7 bases lining up with TRBD1. This CDR3 has 16 residues. Losses at the gene ends were 5 bases for V and 3 bases for J; bases not matched to a gene: 12. The germline CDR1 and CDR2 sequences are SEHNR and FQNEAQ (reference sequence).

The chain recombines TRBV11-2 with TRBJ2-7; D is unclear. The CDR3 extends over 11 amino acids. The germline V gene encodes CDR1 SGHAT and CDR2 FQNNGV. The V end was cut by 1 base, the J end by 5 bases, with 3 bases between. The CDR3 sequence is CASSLGHEQYF. The CDR3 DNA is TGTGCCAGCAGCTTAGGACACGAGCAGTACTTC.

This chain uses TRBV6-5 with TRBJ2-1; D perhaps matches TRBD2 (6 bases). CDR1 and CDR2 from the germline V gene are MNHEY and SVGAGI. The V end lost 7 bases, the J end lost 2 bases, and 12 bases lay between the germline ends. The CDR3 is 14 residues long. CDR3 residues: CASKVGGAYNEQFF. DNA of the CDR3: TGTGCCAGCAAGGTTGGCGGGGCCTACAATGAGCAGTTCTTC.

The chain recombines TRBV6-1 with TRBJ1-1; D is unresolved. The CDR3 runs 14 residues. Germline CDR1 reads MNHNS; CDR2 reads SASEGT. V lost 3 bases to trimming and J lost 1 base, with 9 bases between them. The CDR3 DNA follows: TGTGCCAGCAGTGATCGACTGGCGAACACTGAAGCTTTCTTT. As protein: CASSDRLANTEAFF.

This chain uses TRBV2 with TRBJ1-5, with 8 bases matching TRBD1. V trimming: 3 bases; J trimming: 2 bases; junction bases outside the gene matches: 21. The CDR3 is 21 amino acids. Germline V gene lookup returns CDR1 SNHLY and CDR2 FYNNEI. The chain's CDR3 is CASSEGLSGQGSFFGNQPQHF. In DNA, the CDR3 is TGTGCCAGCAGTGAGGGTCTCTCAGGACAGGGATCATTTTTCGGCAATCAGCCCCAGCATTTT.

CDR3 sequence reads: CAWGTRVNTEAFF. In DNA, the CDR3 is TGTGCCTGGGGGACACGGGTGAACACTGAAGCTTTCTTT. J is TRBJ1-1 and V is TRBV30; tentative D call: TRBD1 (6 bases). The germline CDR1 and CDR2 sequences are GTSNPN and SVGIG (reference sequence). The CDR3 has 13 residues. V was cut by 5 bases and J by 0 bases, with 10 bases left in between.

The V call is TRBV6-2 or TRBV6-3, the J call TRBJ2-5, with D unresolved. In germline, CDR1 is MNHEY, CDR2 SVGEGT. The V gene lost 5 bases and the J gene lost 5 bases, with 18 bases spanning the gap. CDR3 length: 15 residues. CDR3 bases: TGTGCCAGCAGTAGTAGGGTCTCTGGACGGGAGACCCAGTACTTC. The encoded protein is CASSSRVSGRETQYF.